These 24 T cell receptor beta chains came from one sample sequenced in a study of regulatory T cells in long-lasting Graves disease. Documented time point: persistent/refractory GD, antithyroid drugs over 5 years with positive TRAb. Researchers made the TCR library from RNA that was extracted from PBMCs. Library construction for TCR beta used iRepertoire HTBI primers and Arm-PCR of CDR3 regions. TCRdb re-derived calls from the multiplex PCR reads in MiXCR, one entry per CDR3 protein. The sample shows 650,000 to 850,000 distinct CDR3 sequences, around 30% of them seen only once. Sequenced here: peripheral blood mononuclear cells (PBMCs), sampled when the disease was refractory, from a patient treated with antithyroid drugs. Receptor source: a female donor with Graves disease.

Concerning this clonotype: One end of the junction fails to match germline, which may point to a read error. The gene calls are TRBV6-9 and TRBJ1-1; possible D gene TRBD1, 5 bases. CDR1 MNHGY and CDR2 SVAAGI come from the germline V gene. The CDR3 covers 14 residues. CDR3 in amino acids: CASSDHRRRGEVFF. The CDR3 DNA reads as TGCGCCAGCAGTGATCACAGGAGAAGGGGTGAAGTTTTCTTT.

This chain joins TRBV2 and TRBJ1-1; D unresolved. Trimming shortened V by 1 base and J by 4 bases, and 10 bases separated the two germline ends. From germline, CDR1 is SNHLY and CDR2 FYNNEI. CDR3 length: 14 residues. Here the CDR3 DNA reads TGTGCCAGCAGTGAAGTGCCGGGAGGCACTGAAGCTTTCTTT. It codes for CASSEVPGGTEAFF.

The chain recombines TRBV5-1 with TRBJ1-2, with 9 nucleotides matching TRBD1. The CDR3 sequence is 16 residues long. V dropped 0 bases and J dropped 1; count of bases not matched to a gene: 4. In germline, CDR1 is SGHRS, CDR2 YFSETQ. This chain's CDR3 is CASSLGDRVLNYGYTF. For the CDR3, the DNA is TGCGCCAGCAGCTTGGGGGACAGGGTACTTAACTATGGCTACACCTTC.

Note on this clonotype: A read error is the likely source, as a far larger clone sits one nucleotide away. The rearrangement joins TRBV10-3 to TRBJ2-7, with 10 bases matching TRBD2. Germline lookup yields CDR1 ENHRY and CDR2 SYGVKD. With 4 bases clipped from V and 1 base from J, the junction kept 1 base outside the gene matches. CDR3 length equals 14 residues. CDR3 protein: CAISASGSSYEQYF. Here the CDR3 DNA reads TGTGCCATCAGTGCTAGCGGGAGTTCCTACGAGCAGTACTTC.

The rearrangement uses TRBV6-5 and TRBJ1-6; the D is unclear. This CDR3 has 15 amino acids. CDR1 is MNHEY and CDR2 is SVGAGI in the germline V gene. With 2 bases removed from V and 2 bases from J, the gap between germline ends came to 7 bases. The CDR3 DNA sequence: TGTGCCAGCAGTTACGATGGGCCCTATAATTCACCCCTCCACTTT. This sequence encodes CASSYDGPYNSPLHF.

The rearrangement joins TRBV18 to TRBJ1-5; D not resolved. Trimming took 6 bases from V and 1 from J, leaving 7 bases between them. This CDR3 is 13 amino acids long. CDR1 is KGHSH and CDR2 is LQKENI in the germline V gene. The CDR3 region has the DNA TGTGCCAGCTCGTCTGAGAGCAATCAGCCCCAGCATTTT. Its translation: CASSSESNQPQHF.

This sequence joins TRBV28 and TRBJ2-2; 7 bases are a match to TRBD1. The trim removed 6 bases at V and 3 bases at J, leaving 10 bases unmatched. The germline CDR1 and CDR2 sequences are MDHEN and SYDVKM. CDR3 length: 16 amino acids. The CDR3 DNA follows: TGTGCCAGCAGCCGAGTACAGGGGCGTGACACCGGGGAGCTGTTTTTT. Its translation is CASSRVQGRDTGELFF.

The J gene is TRBJ2-1, the V gene TRBV6-9; maybe TRBD2 (5 bases). The CDR3 sequence is 16 residues long. Germline CDR1 MNHGY, CDR2 SVAAGI. Trimming removed 3 bases from V and 9 bases from J, with 21 bases in between. Written as DNA, the CDR3 is TGTGCCAGCAGTTACGATGCGGGCCCCGGCGGCGGTGAGCAGTTCTTC. Amino acid sequence: CASSYDAGPGGGEQFF.

The V gene is TRBV29-1, the J gene TRBJ2-5; maybe TRBD1 (5 bases). There are 13 residues in the CDR3. Germline CDR1 SQVTM, CDR2 ANQGSEA. Trimming pared 4 bases from V and 2 bases from J, leaving 11 bases between. DNA for the CDR3: TGCAGCGTTGGGGGCCGGTTTCAAGAGACCCAGTACTTC. Encoded protein: CSVGGRFQETQYF.

This sequence joins TRBV10-3 and TRBJ1-4; D unclear. Per germline, CDR1 ENHRY and CDR2 SYGVKD. The CDR3 is 13 residues long. V was pared by 4 bases and J by 8 bases, with 11 bases between. This chain's CDR3 is CAISGQLGEKLFF. CDR3 nucleotide sequence: TGTGCCATCAGTGGGCAACTCGGCGAAAAACTGTTTTTT.

This clonotype has only a few counts. The chain links TRBV12-3 or TRBV12-4 to TRBJ1-2; 7 bases are a match to TRBD1. The CDR3 is 15 residues long. Trimming cost V 6 bases and J 8 bases; bases outside gene matches: 15. The CDR3 region has the DNA TGTGCCAGCAGCCGCGGGCCAACAGGGGTCGACGGCTACACCTTC. Amino acids: CASSRGPTGVDGYTF.

CDR3 loop: CASSRQGGGEKLFF. The DNA for the CDR3 is TGTGCCAGCAGTAGACAGGGCGGGGGTGAAAAACTGTTTTTT. J is TRBJ1-4 and V is TRBV6-1; TRBD1 aligns across 7 bases. Germline trimming cut 5 bases from V and 7 bases from J; bases unmatched to any gene: 7. The CDR3 runs 14 residues. CDR1 and CDR2 from the germline V gene are MNHNS and SASEGT.

This chain joins TRBV25-1 and TRBJ1-2, with 9 bases matching TRBD1. The V gene end was trimmed by 4 bases and the J gene end by 8 bases; junction bases not matched to a gene: 8. The CDR3 is 14 amino acids. Germline V lookup: CDR1 MGHDK, CDR2 SYGVNS. For the CDR3, the DNA is TGTGCCAGCAGTGTTCCAGGGACAGGGAGCGGCTACACCTTC. This codes for CASSVPGTGSGYTF.

The chain uses TRBV5-1 and TRBJ1-5; D may be TRBD1 (5 bases). CDR3 length equals 17 residues. V shed 0 bases and J shed 0 bases, with 13 bases lying between them. Germline CDR1 and CDR2: SGHRS and YFSETQ. CDR3 sequence (DNA): TGCGCCAGCAGCTTGGGGCAGGGAAGGGGTAGCAATCAGCCCCAGCATTTT. The encoded protein is CASSLGQGRGSNQPQHF.

This clonotype was counted many times. V is TRBV27 and J is TRBJ1-2; TRBD1 aligns across 9 bases. Germline V gives CDR1 MNHEY, CDR2 SMNVEV (reference sequence). The CDR3 runs to 14 residues. J was trimmed by 4 bases and V by 4 bases; bases with no gene match: 4. This CDR3 is CASSSATGGYGYTF. CDR3 DNA: TGTGCCAGCAGTTCAGCGACAGGGGGCTATGGCTACACCTTC.

The chain carries TRBV5-1 and TRBJ1-2; weak D call: TRBD1 (5 bases). The V and J ends lost 0 bases and 8 bases respectively, with 11 bases between them. This CDR3 contains 13 residues. The germline V gene has CDR1 SGHRS and CDR2 YFSETQ. CDR3 region: CASSLGQFTGYTF. CDR3 coding DNA: TGCGCCAGCAGCTTGGGACAGTTTACGGGCTACACCTTC.

This clonotype was picked up many times. The V and J genes are TRBV24-1 and TRBJ1-5, with TRBD1 as a possible D gene (6 bases). Germline V gives CDR1 KGHDR, CDR2 SFDVKD. CDR3 length: 16 residues. Trimming took 4 bases from V and 3 from J, leaving 15 bases between them. The CDR3 bases are TGTGCCACCAGTGACGGCCGCGGGGGGGCCAATCAGCCCCAGCATTTT. Amino acids: CATSDGRGGANQPQHF.

The chain links TRBV6-5 to TRBJ1-6; weak D call: TRBD1 (5 bases). There are 14 residues in the CDR3. CDR1 and CDR2 (germline): MNHEY, SVGAGI. Between the trimmed V and J ends, which lost 4 bases and 4 bases, there was a span of 8 bases. CDR3 in amino acids: CASSSRQYNSPLHF. As DNA, the CDR3 is TGTGCCAGCAGTTCCCGACAGTATAATTCACCCCTCCACTTT.

At least ten counts were recorded for this clonotype. This chain's CDR3 is CASSLDRGRGYTF. Here the CDR3 DNA reads TGCGCCAGCAGCTTGGACAGGGGTAGGGGCTACACCTTC. This chain links TRBV5-1 with TRBJ1-2; 7 bases are a match to TRBD1. Germline V gene sequence: CDR1 SGHRS, CDR2 YFSETQ. The J segment lost 8 bases and the V segment lost 0 bases, leaving 4 bases of the junction unmatched. The CDR3 spans 13 residues.

This clonotype came up many times. The chain joins TRBV12-3 or TRBV12-4 to TRBJ1-4; TRBD1 is a possible D gene (5 bases). This CDR3 spans 17 amino acids. V was clipped by 3 bases and J by 0 bases, with 14 bases between them. The chain's CDR3 is CASSFGEGLATNEKLFF. The CDR3 coding sequence is TGTGCCAGCAGTTTCGGCGAGGGACTGGCAACTAATGAAAAACTGTTTTTT.

This clonotype was observed a few times. This chain links TRBV20-1 with TRBJ1-2, with 7 bases aligning to TRBD1. V lost 5 bases to trimming and J lost 6 bases; unmatched junction nucleotides: 15. This CDR3 contains 15 residues. Germline V gene lookup returns CDR1 DFQATT and CDR2 SNEGSKA (reference sequence). The CDR3 region has the DNA TGCAGTGCTTTACCGAGGACAGGTGTTTGGGATGGCTACACCTTC. Its protein product is CSALPRTGVWDGYTF.

About this clonotype itself: Given the absence of the conserved phenylalanine or tryptophan at the CDR3 end, a read error is likely. This chain uses TRBV18 with TRBJ2-5; possibly TRBD1 for D (5 bases). V shed 3 bases and J shed 5 bases, with 13 bases lying between them. The CDR3 contains 14 residues. CDR1 is KGHSH and CDR2 is LQKENI in the germline V gene. The CDR3 is CASSPMGSGETQYL. CDR3 nucleotide sequence: TGTGCCAGCTCACCGATGGGTTCAGGGGAGACCCAGTACCTC.

This clonotype was counted between two and nine times. The chain joins TRBV11-2 to TRBJ2-5; the D gene could be TRBD1 or TRBD2 (5 bases each). Trimming pared 1 base from V and 7 bases from J, leaving 13 bases between. Germline loops: CDR1 SGHAT, CDR2 FQNNGV. The CDR3 consists of 14 residues. CDR3 loop: CASSLAGVQGTQYF. CDR3 in DNA: TGTGCCAGCAGCTTAGCCGGGGTCCAGGGGACCCAGTACTTC.

This clonotype was seen ten or more times. The chain links TRBV28 to TRBJ1-2; possible D gene TRBD1, 5 bases. Germline loops: CDR1 MDHEN, CDR2 SYDVKM. V was clipped by 8 bases and J by 4 bases, with 17 bases between them. This CDR3 comprises 14 residues. The CDR3 DNA is TGTGCCAGCGGGGTCGAAACAGGAGGCTATGGCTACACCTTC. It codes for CASGVETGGYGYTF.